The 3 T cell receptor beta chains in this list originate from one sample, sequenced in a study of regulatory T cells. No antigen has been identified for these receptors. The study, taken as a whole, reports: In CD3G-deficient patients, conventional CD4+ T cells were enriched for hydrophobic CDR3 residues at positions 6 and 7.

The primer mix had 52 TRBV and 13 TRBJ primers. Clones were sequenced by immunoSEQ multiplex PCR, and TCRdb holds only the in-frame ones, with some missing. The repertoire holds some 23,000 clones, with about 88% as singletons. The sequencing sample was made of conventional CD4+ T cells sorted from blood. These receptors were taken from a child under 18 with CD3G deficiency.

The CDR3 is CASSGSGVAGGHNEQFF. CDR3 sequence (DNA): TGTGCCAGCAGTGGATCCGGGGTAGCGGGAGGCCACAATGAGCAGTTCTTC. V gene TRBV25-1 combines with J gene TRBJ2-1; 10 bases agree with TRBD2. CDR1 is MGHDK, CDR2 SYGVNS, per germline. This CDR3 contains 17 residues. Unmatched junction bases numbered 11, after V lost 4 bases and J lost 5 bases.

In this sample, this clone turned up a few times. This chain joins TRBV10-1 and TRBJ1-2; D not certain. CDR3 size: 10 residues. V shed 4 bases and J shed 10 bases, with 7 bases lying between them. Germline lookup yields CDR1 WNHNN and CDR2 SYGVQD (reference sequence). CDR3 in amino acids: CASSAQVYTF. DNA for the CDR3: TGCGCCAGCAGTGCGCAGGTCTACACCTTC.

This chain uses TRBV7-8 with TRBJ2-3; TRBD2 matches at 8 bases. V gave up 5 bases and J gave up 1 base; unmatched junction bases: 17. The CDR3 spans 19 residues. Germline V gene lookup returns CDR1 SGHVS and CDR2 FQNEAQ. The CDR3 bases are TGTGCCAGCAGCCGCCGGACGAAGGCGGGAGGACCTCGCACAGATACGCAGTATTTT. Translating gives CASSRRTKAGGPRTDTQYF.